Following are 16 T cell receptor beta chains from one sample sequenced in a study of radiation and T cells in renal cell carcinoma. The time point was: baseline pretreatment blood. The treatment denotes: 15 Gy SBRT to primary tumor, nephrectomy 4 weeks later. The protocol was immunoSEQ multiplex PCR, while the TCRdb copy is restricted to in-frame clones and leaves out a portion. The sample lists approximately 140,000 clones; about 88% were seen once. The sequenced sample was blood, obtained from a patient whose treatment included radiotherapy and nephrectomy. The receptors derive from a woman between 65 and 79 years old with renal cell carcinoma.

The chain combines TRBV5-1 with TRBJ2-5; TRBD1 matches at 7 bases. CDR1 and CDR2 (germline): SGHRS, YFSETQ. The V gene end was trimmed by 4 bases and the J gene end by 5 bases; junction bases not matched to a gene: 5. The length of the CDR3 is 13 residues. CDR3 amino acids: CASSTAGGETQYF. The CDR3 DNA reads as TGCGCCAGCAGCACCGCAGGGGGTGAGACCCAGTACTTC.

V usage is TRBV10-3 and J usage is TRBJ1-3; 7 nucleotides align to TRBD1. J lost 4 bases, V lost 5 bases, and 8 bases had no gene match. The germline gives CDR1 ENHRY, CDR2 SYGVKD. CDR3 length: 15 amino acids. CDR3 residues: CAISMSGTVGNTIYF. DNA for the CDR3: TGTGCCATCAGTATGTCGGGGACAGTCGGAAACACCATATATTTT.

DNA for the CDR3: TGTGCCAGCAGTTGGAACTCTCCTTCCGAGCAGTACTTC. Translating it yields CASSWNSPSEQYF. The chain links TRBV27 to TRBJ2-7; D unclear. CDR1 MNHEY and CDR2 SMNVEV come from the germline V gene (reference sequence). CDR3 length: 13 amino acids. V shed 4 bases and J shed 6 bases, with 13 bases lying between them.

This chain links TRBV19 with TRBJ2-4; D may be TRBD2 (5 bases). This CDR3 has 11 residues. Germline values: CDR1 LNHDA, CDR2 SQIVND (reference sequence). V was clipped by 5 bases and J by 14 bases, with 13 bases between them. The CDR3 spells CASSDSRAEYF. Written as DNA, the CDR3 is TGTGCCAGTAGTGATTCAAGAGCGGAGTACTTC.

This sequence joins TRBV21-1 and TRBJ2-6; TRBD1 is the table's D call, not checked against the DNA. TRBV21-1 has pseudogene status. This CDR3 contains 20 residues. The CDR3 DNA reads TGTGCCAGCAGCAAATTTACAGGGAAAATTGTGAGCTCTGGGGCCAACGTCCTGACTTTC. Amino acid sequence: CASSKFTGKIVSSGANVLTF.

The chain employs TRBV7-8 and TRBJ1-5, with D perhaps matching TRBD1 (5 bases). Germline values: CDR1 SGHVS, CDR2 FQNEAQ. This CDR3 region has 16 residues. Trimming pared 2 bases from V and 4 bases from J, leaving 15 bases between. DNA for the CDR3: TGTGCCAGCAGCTTACTTAGCCAAGGGGCTAATCAGCCCCAGCATTTT. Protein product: CASSLLSQGANQPQHF.

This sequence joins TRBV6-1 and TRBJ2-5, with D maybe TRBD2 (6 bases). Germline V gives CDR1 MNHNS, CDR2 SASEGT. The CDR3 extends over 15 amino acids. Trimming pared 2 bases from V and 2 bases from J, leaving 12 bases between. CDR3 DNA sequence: TGTGCCAGCAGTGAAATGGCGGGGCCGCAAGAGACCCAGTACTTC. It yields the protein CASSEMAGPQETQYF.

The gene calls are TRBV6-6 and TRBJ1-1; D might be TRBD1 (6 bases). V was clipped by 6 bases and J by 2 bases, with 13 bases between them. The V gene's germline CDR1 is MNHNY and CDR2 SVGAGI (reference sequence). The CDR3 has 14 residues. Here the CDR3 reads CASRKTQGNTEAFF. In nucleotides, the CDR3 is TGTGCCAGCAGGAAGACACAGGGAAACACTGAAGCTTTCTTT.

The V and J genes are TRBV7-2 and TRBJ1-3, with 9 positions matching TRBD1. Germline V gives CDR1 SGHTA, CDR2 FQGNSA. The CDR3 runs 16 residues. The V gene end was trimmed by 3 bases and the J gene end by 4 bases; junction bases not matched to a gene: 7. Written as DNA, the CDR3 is TGTGCCAGCAGCTTCTTTTTGACAGGGGGAGGAAACACCATATATTTT. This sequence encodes CASSFFLTGGGNTIYF.

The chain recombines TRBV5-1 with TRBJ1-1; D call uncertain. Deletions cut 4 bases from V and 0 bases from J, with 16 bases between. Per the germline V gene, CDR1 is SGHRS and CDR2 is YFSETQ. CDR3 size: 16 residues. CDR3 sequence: CASSDPGPTMNTEAFF. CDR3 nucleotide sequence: TGCGCCAGCAGCGATCCTGGGCCGACTATGAACACTGAAGCTTTCTTT.

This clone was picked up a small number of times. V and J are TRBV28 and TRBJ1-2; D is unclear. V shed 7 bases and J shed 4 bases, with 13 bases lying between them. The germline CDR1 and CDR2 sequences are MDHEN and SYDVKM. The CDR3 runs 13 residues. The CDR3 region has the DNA TGTGCCAGCAATTCACAGTCGTTCTATGGCTACACCTTC. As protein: CASNSQSFYGYTF.

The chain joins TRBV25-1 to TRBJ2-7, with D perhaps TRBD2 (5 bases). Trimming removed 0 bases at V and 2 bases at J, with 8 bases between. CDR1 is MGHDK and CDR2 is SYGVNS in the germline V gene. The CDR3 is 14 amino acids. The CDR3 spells CASSEYGVAYEQYF. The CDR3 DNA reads TGTGCCAGCAGTGAATACGGGGTAGCCTACGAGCAGTACTTC.

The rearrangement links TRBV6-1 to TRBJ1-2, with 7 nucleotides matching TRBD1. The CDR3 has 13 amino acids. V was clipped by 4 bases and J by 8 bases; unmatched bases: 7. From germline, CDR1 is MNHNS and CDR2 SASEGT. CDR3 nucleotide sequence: TGTGCCAGCAGTGCGACAGGGTTGGCGGGCTACACCTTC. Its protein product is CASSATGLAGYTF.

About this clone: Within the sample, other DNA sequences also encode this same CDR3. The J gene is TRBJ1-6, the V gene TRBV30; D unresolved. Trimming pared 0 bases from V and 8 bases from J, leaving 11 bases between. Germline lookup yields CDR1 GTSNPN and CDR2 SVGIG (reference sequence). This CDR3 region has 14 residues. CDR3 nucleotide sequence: TGTGCCTGGAGTGTAATAGGGAGGGATTCACCCCTCCACTTT. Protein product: CAWSVIGRDSPLHF.

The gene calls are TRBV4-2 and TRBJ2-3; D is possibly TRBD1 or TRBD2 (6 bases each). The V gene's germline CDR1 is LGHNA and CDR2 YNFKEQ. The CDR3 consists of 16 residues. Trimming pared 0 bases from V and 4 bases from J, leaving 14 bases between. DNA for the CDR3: TGTGCCAGCAGCCAAGATGGGCAGGGGAGGCCAGATACGCAGTATTTT. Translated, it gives CASSQDGQGRPDTQYF.

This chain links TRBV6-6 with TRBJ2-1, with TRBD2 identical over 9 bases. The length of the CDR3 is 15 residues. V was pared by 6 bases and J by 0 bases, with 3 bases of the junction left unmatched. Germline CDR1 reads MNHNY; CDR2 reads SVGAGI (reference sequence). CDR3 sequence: CASRSSGGSYNEQFF. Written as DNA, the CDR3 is TGTGCCAGCAGAAGTAGCGGGGGCTCCTACAATGAGCAGTTCTTC.